The rows below give T cell receptor beta chains drawn from one sample of a study of PD-1 blockade in classical Hodgkin lymphoma. Method: immunoSEQ multiplex PCR; TCRdb's copy keeps in-frame clones and lacks some. The data hold tens of thousands of clones, with roughly two thirds observed a single time. Sequencing used peripheral blood mononuclear cells (PBMCs), obtained before the second cycle of nivolumab. The receptors stem from a human donor with classical Hodgkin lymphoma. Each CDR3 is given with its conserved first and last residue. D genes are given only for firm matches. Clone size, where shown, is once, few, many, or a class for clones that have expanded.

TRBJ2-1 | NA | NA | TRBV10-2 | TGCGCCAGCAGTCCTTACGGGAACTACAATGAGCAGTTCTTC | CASSPYGNYNEQFF
TRBJ1-2 | NA | TRBD1 | TRBV5-5 | TGTGCCAGCAGCTCGACAGGGCCCGGCTACACCTTC | CASSSTGPGYTF
TRBJ2-5 | NA | NA | TRBV28 | TGTGCCAGCAGTTTCGACTCGCCAGGCCAAGAGACCCAGTACTTC | CASSFDSPGQETQYF
TRBJ1-1 | NA | NA | TRBV18 | TGTGCCAGCTCACCACTCAAACTTTTGGTGGTGGGCAACACTGAAGCTTTCTTT | CASSPLKLLVVGNTEAFF
TRBJ1-2 | NA | NA | TRBV7-2 | TGTGCCAGCAGCTTAGTGGGTCATGGCTACACCTTC | CASSLVGHGYTF
TRBJ2-3 | NA | NA | TRBV6-5 | TGTGCCAGCAGTTACGGGGGGGCCAGGGGTGGTACGCAGTATTTT | CASSYGGARGGTQYF
TRBJ1-5 | NA | NA | TRBV4-2 | TGTGCCAGCAGCCAAGATTTCACGGGCGAAATCAATCAGCCCCAGCATTTT | CASSQDFTGEINQPQHF
TRBJ1-5 | NA | NA | TRBV2 | TGTGCCAGCACCCAAGGGGACGGGGTGAGCAATCAGCCCCAGCATTTT | CASTQGDGVSNQPQHF
TRBJ1-1 | NA | TRBD1 | TRBV7-8 | TGTGCCAGCAGCACTGGACAGGGGGGGGACACTGAAGCTTTCTTT | CASSTGQGGDTEAFF
TRBJ2-2 | NA | NA | TRBV7-2 | TGTGCCAGCAGCCGCGGACAGCCCGGGGAGCTGTTTTTT | CASSRGQPGELFF
TRBJ1-1 | medium-sized | NA | TRBV19 | TGTGCCAGTAGTCGCCAGCTGAACACTGAAGCTTTCTTT | CASSRQLNTEAFF
TRBJ2-3 | NA | TRBD1 | TRBV5-1 | TGCGCCAGCAGCTATGGACAGGGGACGTACTCTAGCACAGATACGCAGTATTTT | CASSYGQGTYSSTDTQYF
TRBJ2-5 | once | NA | TRBV5-1 | TGCGCCAGCAGCGCCAGGGGCCAAGAGACCCAGTACTTC | CASSARGQETQYF
TRBJ2-7 | NA | TRBD2 | TRBV9 | TGTGCCAGCAGCGCCCGGTCTAGCGGGGGGCCCGGCGAGCAGTACTTC | CASSARSSGGPGEQYF
TRBJ2-3 | few | NA | TRBV10-3 | TGTGCCATCTCAGAAAACACAGATACGCAGTATTTT | CAISENTDTQYF
TRBJ2-1 | few | NA | TRBV10-3 | TGTGCCATCAGTTCAAACAATGAGCAGTTCTTC | CAISSNNEQFF
TRBJ2-2 | NA | NA | TRBV7-2 | TGTGCCAGCAGCCCCACGTACGGGACGAACCCCGCAGGCACCGGGGAGCTGTTTTTT | CASSPTYGTNPAGTGELFF
TRBJ2-5 | NA | NA | TRBV6-1 | TGTGCCAGCAGTGAAGCGGTGCAGGGAGAGACCCAGTACTTC | CASSEAVQGETQYF
TRBJ1-5 | NA | NA | TRBV19 | TGTGCCAGTAGTATAGACAGGGTCAGGCAGCCCCAGCATTTT | CASSIDRVRQPQHF
TRBJ1-2 | NA | TRBD1 | TRBV28 | TGTGCCAGCAGTTCGGACAGGGTGATGCGAGGCTACACCTTC | CASSSDRVMRGYTF
TRBJ1-1 | NA | NA | TRBV6-1 | TGTGCCAGCAGTGAGGCCCTCACTAAGTTCGTTGAAGCTTTCTTT | CASSEALTKFVEAFF
TRBJ1-2 | once | NA | TRBV7-3 | TGTGCCAGCAGCTTAACCCCTTTACAGGGATCCAATGGCTACACCTTC | CASSLTPLQGSNGYTF
TRBJ1-2 | NA | NA | TRBV6-1 | TGTGCCAGCAGACAGCAAACTAACTATGGCTACACCTTC | CASRQQTNYGYTF
TRBJ2-7 | NA | TRBD2 | TRBV5-6 | TGTGCCACCTACCGGCGGGGGATTTGGGACGAGCAGTACTTC | CATYRRGIWDEQYF
TRBJ1-6 | once | NA | TRBV27 | TGTGCCAGCAGTCGACAGGATCCTTATAATTCACCCCTCCACTTT | CASSRQDPYNSPLHF
TRBJ2-3 | NA | TRBD2 | TRBV2 | TGTGCCAGCAGGGGGATCGGGGGGGCCGGGAGAGATACGCAGTATTTT | CASRGIGGAGRDTQYF
TRBJ1-5 | NA | TRBD1 | TRBV28 | TGTGCCAGCAGTCAAAGCGGACAGGGGTCCAATCAGCCCCAGCATTTT | CASSQSGQGSNQPQHF
TRBJ1-1 | NA | NA | TRBV11-3 | TGTGCCAGCATGAACCGAGGGGGGAACACTGAAGCTTTCTTT | CASMNRGGNTEAFF
TRBJ2-4 | few | NA | TRBV15 | TGTGCCACCAGCAGAGATTTATGGGACATTCAGTACTTC | CATSRDLWDIQYF
TRBJ1-1 | NA | NA | TRBV18 | TGTGCCAGCTCGCTACAGGCGAACACTGAAGCTTTCTTT | CASSLQANTEAFF
TRBJ2-1 | medium-sized | NA | TRBV6-1 | TGTGCCAGCAGTGAAGACCGGACTACCTACAATGAGCAGTTCTTC | CASSEDRTTYNEQFF
TRBJ1-1 | NA | NA | TRBV6-1 | TGTGCCAGCAAGTTCGATGAAGCTTTCTTT | CASKFDEAFF
TRBJ1-1 | NA | NA | TRBV6-5 | TGTGCCAACAGTTACTCGAAATTCGGACGGATTGAAGCTTTCTTT | CANSYSKFGRIEAFF
TRBJ2-3 | NA | NA | TRBV7-9 | TGTGCCAGCAGCTTGGCAGATACGCAGTATTTT | CASSLADTQYF
TRBJ1-5 | NA | NA | TRBV4-2 | TGTGCCAGCAGCCAAGATCCAGGGAAACAGCCCCAGCATTTT | CASSQDPGKQPQHF
TRBJ1-5 | NA | NA | TRBV19 | TGTGCCAGTACCCCCCAGGGCGGCAGGGGCTCGTTTTTCCAGCCCCAGCATTTT | CASTPQGGRGSFFQPQHF
TRBJ2-1 | few | TRBD1 | TRBV5-6 | TGTGCCAGCAGCTTGGGGGACAGGGGAAGAAATGAGCAGTTCTTC | CASSLGDRGRNEQFF
TRBJ2-2 | NA | NA | TRBV27 | TGTGCCAGCCGTGGCCCGGGACCGACCACCGGGGAGCTGTTTTTT | CASRGPGPTTGELFF
TRBJ1-2 | once | TRBD1 | TRBV5-4 | TGTGCCAGCAGCGCGATGACAGGGAACTATGGCTACACCTTC | CASSAMTGNYGYTF
TRBJ1-2 | NA | NA | TRBV7-2 | NA | CASSLVAGGNTF
TRBJ2-2 | NA | NA | TRBV6-6 | TGTGCCAGCAGTTATTCTGCGGCGCAGACCGGGGAGCTGTTTTTT | CASSYSAAQTGELFF
TRBJ1-5 | NA | NA | TRBV5-8 | TGTGCCAGCAGCTTAGACCAGGGAGTACCAGGTCAGCCCCAGCATTTT | CASSLDQGVPGQPQHF
TRBJ2-5 | NA | TRBD2 | TRBV5-1 | TGCGCCAGCACCCGGGGGGGATCCGTAGAGACCCAGTACTTC | CASTRGGSVETQYF
TRBJ2-2 | NA | NA | TRBV5-1 | TGCGCCAGCATGGGGCAGGTGAACACCGGGGAGCTGTTTTTT | CASMGQVNTGELFF
TRBJ1-2 | medium-sized | NA | TRBV4-1 | TGCGCCAGCAGCCAAGAGGGCTTATCCGGGGGCTACACCTTC | CASSQEGLSGGYTF
TRBJ1-2 | NA | NA | TRBV19 | TGTGCCAGTATCTCTAATGGGGCAGCTTTGGACTATGGCTACACCTTC | CASISNGAALDYGYTF
TRBJ1-5 | few | NA | TRBV27 | TGTGCCAGCAGTTTATCTCCCGCGGACCTAGACAATCAGCCCCAGCATTTT | CASSLSPADLDNQPQHF
TRBJ2-5 | NA | NA | TRBV7-9 | TGTGCCAGCAGCTTGGCGCGGCTCAAAGAGACCCAGTACTTC | CASSLARLKETQYF
TRBJ2-5 | NA | NA | TRBV5-4 | TGTGCCAGCAGCCGAGGCGACCTCCAAGAGACCCAGTACTTC | CASSRGDLQETQYF
TRBJ1-4 | hyperexpanded | TRBD1 | TRBV4-3 | TGCGCCAGCAGCCCTCAAGGGGGACAGAGTAATGAAAAACTGTTTTTT | CASSPQGGQSNEKLFF
TRBJ2-2 | NA | NA | TRBV6-1 | TGTGCCAGCAGGGCCGACGGACAGACCGGGGAGCTGTTTTTT | CASRADGQTGELFF
TRBJ2-5 | NA | NA | TRBV5-7 | TGTGCCAGCAGCTACCGTCCGGGAGAGACCCAGTACTTC | CASSYRPGETQYF
TRBJ1-3 | NA | NA | TRBV28 | TGTGCCAGCAGCTCCCCTCACCCGGGGGGCTCTGGAAACACCATATATTTT | CASSSPHPGGSGNTIYF
TRBJ2-2 | NA | NA | TRBV13 | TGTGCCAGCAGCTTACTACCGAACACCGGGGAGCTGTTTTTT | CASSLLPNTGELFF
TRBJ2-1 | NA | NA | TRBV5-1 | TGCGCCAGCAGCTTGATTCCTGGCAATGAGCAGTTCTTC | CASSLIPGNEQFF
TRBJ2-1 | NA | TRBD1 | TRBV11-2 | TGTGCCAGCAGCTCTCTCGGGACAGGCTACAATGAGCAGTTCTTC | CASSSLGTGYNEQFF